Following are 30 T cell receptor beta chains from one sample sequenced in a study of response to subunit inactivated influenza vaccine. MiXCR was run by TCRdb on the RT-PCR reads, yielding one entry per CDR3 protein. The table lists hundreds of thousands of distinct CDR3 sequences, approximately 10% of them singletons. These data also featured in a second study, about T cells expressing NK-cell markers. That work contributes: Generation of TCR beta cDNA was performed by 5'RACE template switching incorporating UMIs.

The input for sequencing was PBMCs from blood, taken on the day of vaccination. All receptors derive from a man between 50 and 59 years old who received an inactivated influenza vaccine.

The chain couples TRBV7-8 to TRBJ2-1, with D maybe TRBD1 (7 bases). Trimming removed 5 bases at V and 9 bases at J, with 17 bases between. The CDR3 is made up of 14 amino acids. CDR1 is SGHVS and CDR2 is FQNEAQ in the germline V gene. The CDR3 loop reads CASSLDRVRGEQFF. The CDR3 region has the DNA TGTGCCAGCAGCCTCGACAGGGTGCGGGGTGAGCAGTTCTTC.

This clonotype occurred a few times. The chain is built from TRBV5-1 and TRBJ2-7, with D unclear. V was trimmed by 0 bases and J by 5 bases, leaving 12 bases between them. This CDR3 region has 14 residues. Germline CDR1 SGHRS, CDR2 YFSETQ. CDR3 nucleotides: TGCGCCAGCAGCTTGGGGGTAGTGGGAAACGAGCAGTACTTC. Translated, it gives CASSLGVVGNEQYF.

This clonotype was seen many times. This rearrangement joins TRBV13 to TRBJ1-1; tentative D call: TRBD1 (5 bases). Trimming cost V 1 base and J 1 base, with 7 bases left between them. CDR1 PRHDT and CDR2 FYEKMQ come from the germline V gene (reference sequence). The CDR3 extends over 14 amino acids. This CDR3 is CASSLAGGNTEAFF. The CDR3 DNA sequence: TGTGCCAGCAGCTTAGCTGGGGGGAACACTGAAGCTTTCTTT. The whole variable domain, filled in from reference TRBV13 and TRBJ1-1, reads AAGVIQSPRHLIKEKRETATLKCYPIPRHDTVYWYQQGPGQDPQFLISFYEKMQSDKGSIPDRFSAQQFSDYHSELNMSSLELGDSALYFCASSLAGGNTEAFFGQGTRLTVV.

This clonotype was picked up many times. This sequence joins TRBV20-1 and TRBJ2-3, with 8 bases matching TRBD2. The CDR3 extends over 14 amino acids. V lost 1 base to trimming and J lost 3 bases; unmatched junction nucleotides: 3. The germline V gene has CDR1 DFQATT and CDR2 SNEGSKA (reference sequence). DNA of the CDR3: TGCAGTGCTAGAGGACTAGCGAGAACAGATACGCAGTATTTT. It codes for CSARGLARTDTQYF.

In its sample, this clonotype was seen a few times. The chain combines TRBV11-2 with TRBJ2-7; D call uncertain. Germline CDR1 reads SGHAT; CDR2 reads FQNNGV. The CDR3 consists of 15 residues. V was trimmed by 0 bases and J by 2 bases, leaving 11 bases between them. The CDR3 nucleotides are TGTGCCAGCAGCTTAGAGTGGGGTAAAGCCTACGAGCAGTACTTC. Translating gives CASSLEWGKAYEQYF.

This clonotype has only a few counts. The chain links TRBV20-1 to TRBJ2-3; 9 bases agree with TRBD2. The CDR3 runs 16 residues. Germline V gene sequence: CDR1 DFQATT, CDR2 SNEGSKA (reference sequence). J lost 5 bases, V lost 5 bases, and 14 bases had no gene match. The chain's CDR3 is CSAVRAGGFSGDTQYF. DNA of the CDR3: TGCAGTGCTGTAAGAGCGGGAGGATTCAGTGGAGATACGCAGTATTTT.

This sequence joins TRBV11-2 and TRBJ2-3, with 12 bases aligning to TRBD2. Per the germline V gene, CDR1 is SGHAT and CDR2 is FQNNGV. The CDR3 spans 17 residues. Trimming at V came to 6 bases and at J to 5 bases, leaving 12 bases not matched to a gene. CDR3 loop: CASSLLSSGGAIDTQYF. The CDR3, as DNA: TGTGCCAGCAGTCTCCTATCTAGCGGGGGGGCCATAGATACGCAGTATTTT.

The V call is TRBV20-1, the J call TRBJ2-1; weak D call: TRBD2 (6 bases). Germline lookup yields CDR1 DFQATT and CDR2 SNEGSKA (reference sequence). This CDR3 region has 15 residues. V was pared by 2 bases and J by 3 bases, with 14 bases between. The CDR3 DNA is TGCAGTGCTAGACCCCCACCAGCGGGCTACAATGAGCAGTTCTTC. Its protein is CSARPPPAGYNEQFF.

This clonotype has more than one count but fewer than ten. The V gene is TRBV6-2 or TRBV6-3, the J gene TRBJ2-5, with 11 positions matching TRBD2. This CDR3 is built from 18 residues. Germline loops: CDR1 MNHEY, CDR2 SVGEGT. V trimming: 2 bases; J trimming: 0 bases; junction bases outside the gene matches: 8. CDR3 loop: CASSYRNSGREYQETQYF. The CDR3 DNA is TGTGCCAGCAGTTACCGAAATAGCGGGAGGGAGTACCAAGAGACCCAGTACTTC.

DNA of the CDR3: TGTGCCATCAGGAGGACAGAGATGAACACTGAAGCTTTCTTT. Its protein is CAIRRTEMNTEAFF. The V gene is TRBV10-3, the J gene TRBJ1-1; tentatively, D is TRBD1 (6 bases). Germline V lookup: CDR1 ENHRY, CDR2 SYGVKD. CDR3 size: 14 residues. The germline V and J ends were trimmed by 6 bases and 0 bases, with 11 bases remaining between them.

This clonotype was seen a few times. This rearrangement joins TRBV12-3 or TRBV12-4 to TRBJ2-4, with a weak D call TRBD1 (6 bases). Trimming removed 4 bases from V and 1 base from J, with 11 bases in between. The CDR3 has 15 amino acids. Here the CDR3 DNA reads TGTGCCAGCAGTTCCAATCAGGGGGCCAAAAACATTCAGTACTTC. Its protein product is CASSSNQGAKNIQYF.

This clonotype was observed a handful of times. V gene TRBV19 combines with J gene TRBJ2-7; 8 nucleotides align to TRBD2. Germline V gene data show CDR1 as LNHDA and CDR2 as SQIVND (reference sequence). The CDR3 covers 13 residues. The V and J ends lost 10 bases and 6 bases, in that order; junction bases with no gene match: 11. CDR3 coding DNA: TGTGCCACCCGGGGGGGTCTCTTGGGCGAGCAGTACTTC. This codes for CATRGGLLGEQYF.

This clonotype was seen only a few times. This CDR3 reads CASKAFDDTEAFF. CDR3 bases: TGCGCCAGCAAGGCCTTCGATGACACTGAAGCTTTCTTT. This chain links TRBV5-1 with TRBJ1-1; D remains ambiguous. Between the trimmed V and J ends, which lost 6 bases and 3 bases, there was a span of 12 bases. Germline CDR1 reads SGHRS; CDR2 reads YFSETQ. This CDR3 contains 13 residues.

This clonotype has a count of ten or more. The V and J genes are TRBV5-6 and TRBJ1-1, with a weak D call TRBD1 (5 bases). Trimming stripped 4 bases from V and 1 base from J, with 11 bases between. Germline V gives CDR1 SGHDT, CDR2 YYEEEE. The CDR3 has 14 amino acids. CDR3 residues: CASSMGRSNTEAFF. In DNA, the CDR3 is TGTGCCAGCAGCATGGGACGATCGAACACTGAAGCTTTCTTT.

This clonotype was found many times. This rearrangement joins TRBV24-1 to TRBJ2-1; D is undetermined. This CDR3 has 12 amino acids. With 3 bases removed from V and 9 bases from J, the gap between germline ends came to 8 bases. Germline CDR1 KGHDR, CDR2 SFDVKD. The DNA for the CDR3 is TGTGCCACCAGTGATCCTCCACTTGAGCAGTTCTTC. This translates into CATSDPPLEQFF.

This clonotype was seen only a few times. The chain employs TRBV7-2 and TRBJ2-1; tentative D call: TRBD1 (6 bases). V was clipped by 6 bases and J by 10 bases, with 13 bases between them. CDR1 is SGHTA, CDR2 FQGNSA, per germline. This CDR3 has 12 residues. CDR3 in DNA: TGTGCCAGCAGTAATCCGGACAGCGAGCAGTTCTTC. This sequence encodes CASSNPDSEQFF.

This clonotype was seen more than once but under ten times. This sequence joins TRBV11-3 and TRBJ2-1; 13 bases fit TRBD2. The V and J ends lost 5 bases and 6 bases, in that order; junction bases with no gene match: 4. Germline-derived CDR1 and CDR2 are SGHNT and YENEEA. The CDR3 contains 15 residues. CDR3 in DNA: TGTGCCAGCAGCCGGACTAGCGGGGGCTCCAATGAGCAGTTCTTC. This sequence encodes CASSRTSGGSNEQFF.

V and J are TRBV11-2 and TRBJ2-2; D perhaps matches TRBD1 (6 bases). This CDR3 has 15 residues. Trimming left V 4 bases short and J 2 bases short, with 11 bases between. Germline V gives CDR1 SGHAT, CDR2 FQNNGV. This CDR3 reads CASSSPDSNTGELFF. CDR3 DNA sequence: TGTGCCAGCAGCTCCCCGGACAGCAACACCGGGGAGCTGTTTTTT.

CDR3 sequence (DNA): TGCGCCAGCAGCCAAGGTCCAGGGTTGTTCGGGGAGCTGTTTTTT. It specifies CASSQGPGLFGELFF. The rearrangement links TRBV4-3 to TRBJ2-2; D is perhaps TRBD1 (5 bases). Germline CDR1 and CDR2: LGHNA and YSLEER. V was clipped by 1 base and J by 7 bases, with 13 bases between them. This CDR3 is 15 amino acids long.

The table lists this clonotype with a few counts. V usage is TRBV11-2 and J usage is TRBJ2-1; a weak D match, TRBD2 (7 bases). CDR3 size: 16 residues. Germline loops: CDR1 SGHAT, CDR2 FQNNGV. V was shortened by 2 bases and J by 3 bases, with 14 bases between the two germline ends. Written as DNA, the CDR3 is TGTGCCAGCAGCTTAAGGGGGGGAGGGAACTACAATGAGCAGTTCTTC. Translating gives CASSLRGGGNYNEQFF.

This chain links TRBV4-3 with TRBJ2-5; no clear D. V was shortened by 0 bases and J by 2 bases, with 10 bases between the two germline ends. This CDR3 is 15 amino acids long. Germline V gives CDR1 LGHNA, CDR2 YSLEER. The DNA for the CDR3 is TGCGCCAGCAGCCAAGATACGACGGAACAAGAGACCCAGTACTTC. Its translation is CASSQDTTEQETQYF.

The chain recombines TRBV4-3 with TRBJ2-7; TRBD1 aligns across 8 bases. V lost 3 bases, J lost 3 bases, and 13 bases stayed unmatched. The length of the CDR3 is 17 residues. Looked up from germline, CDR1 is LGHNA and CDR2 is YSLEER. CDR3 amino acids: CASSHTYLWTGHYEQYF. For the CDR3, the DNA is TGCGCCAGCAGCCACACCTACCTATGGACAGGGCACTACGAGCAGTACTTC.

This clonotype was detected ten times or more. V and J are TRBV7-2 and TRBJ1-1; a weak D match, TRBD1 (5 bases). CDR3 length equals 17 residues. V was pared by 5 bases and J by 0 bases, with 19 bases between. Germline lookup yields CDR1 SGHTA and CDR2 FQGNSA. The CDR3: CASSPNYRDPVNTEAFF. The DNA of the CDR3 is TGTGCCAGCAGCCCAAATTACCGGGACCCAGTGAACACTGAAGCTTTCTTT.

This clonotype was found a few times. The rearrangement uses TRBV11-2 and TRBJ2-7; TRBD2 agrees at 7 bases. The germline CDR1 and CDR2 sequences are SGHAT and FQNNGV. V lost 5 bases to trimming and J lost 2 bases; unmatched junction nucleotides: 6. CDR3 length equals 14 residues. The CDR3 reads CASSPASGAYEQYF. The CDR3 nucleotides read TGTGCCAGCAGCCCAGCTAGCGGTGCCTACGAGCAGTACTTC.

This clonotype occurred a few times. The rearrangement uses TRBV5-1 and TRBJ1-1; possibly TRBD1 for D (5 bases). The CDR3 spans 15 residues. V was pared by 4 bases and J by 1 base, with 14 bases between. Germline lookup yields CDR1 SGHRS and CDR2 YFSETQ. CDR3 nucleotide sequence: TGCGCCAGCAGCACAAGACGGGGGTGGAACACTGAAGCTTTCTTT. As protein: CASSTRRGWNTEAFF.

The chain combines TRBV7-7 with TRBJ2-2; the match to TRBD1 covers 9 bases. Trimming cost V 5 bases and J 7 bases; bases outside gene matches: 8. CDR3 length equals 15 residues. Germline CDR1 reads SSHAT; CDR2 reads FNYEAQ (reference sequence). The CDR3 protein is CASSPRLDRGGELFF. Here the CDR3 DNA reads TGTGCCAGCAGCCCCAGACTGGACAGGGGCGGGGAGCTGTTTTTT.

CDR3 sequence: CASSQDFLKEKLFF. CDR3 nucleotide sequence: TGCGCCAGCAGCCAAGATTTCCTGAAGGAAAAACTGTTTTTT. This chain uses TRBV4-3 with TRBJ1-4; D uncertain. Germline-derived CDR1 and CDR2 are LGHNA and YSLEER. This CDR3 region has 14 residues. Trimming left V 0 bases short and J 8 bases short, with 10 bases between.

V and J are TRBV5-1 and TRBJ2-7; D gene unclear. Germline lookup yields CDR1 SGHRS and CDR2 YFSETQ. The CDR3 has 13 amino acids. With 4 bases removed from V and 0 bases from J, the gap between germline ends came to 8 bases. DNA for the CDR3: TGCGCCAGCAGCGGTTCTAACTCCTACGAGCAGTACTTC. Residues: CASSGSNSYEQYF.

This clonotype was detected a few times. V gene TRBV5-1 combines with J gene TRBJ2-1; no definite D call. Trimming pared 0 bases from V and 9 bases from J, leaving 10 bases between. Germline-derived CDR1 and CDR2 are SGHRS and YFSETQ. This CDR3 is built from 13 residues. CDR3 sequence reads: CASSLEVVSEQFF. The CDR3 region has the DNA TGCGCCAGCAGCTTGGAAGTAGTCTCTGAGCAGTTCTTC.

The rearrangement uses TRBV7-6 and TRBJ2-5, with 12 bases aligning to TRBD2. Trimming at V came to 5 bases and at J to 4 bases, leaving 11 bases not matched to a gene. This CDR3 is built from 17 residues. In germline, CDR1 is SGHVS, CDR2 FNYEAQ. The DNA for the CDR3 is TGTGCCAGCAGCCTTCTAGCGGGGGGGCAGTCGCGAGAGACCCAGTACTTC. Its translation: CASSLLAGGQSRETQYF.